The 7 T cell receptor beta chains in this list originate from one sample, sequenced in a study of T-cell memory formation after mild COVID-19. One entry per CDR3 protein results from TCRdb running MiXCR on the 5' RACE reads. The repertoire holds approximately 490,000 distinct CDR3 sequences, with around 20% as singletons. The sample consisted of PBMCs or a T cell subset sorted from them (not recorded which). The receptors shown here come from an adult woman who had mild COVID-19 (a few samples of this study predate the infection). Cell type and time point are not known.

This clonotype was detected only a few times. This chain connects TRBV6-1 to TRBJ1-5, with D perhaps TRBD1 (6 bases). Germline V CDR1 and CDR2: MNHNS, SASEGT. V lost 3 bases and J lost 5, with 17 bases in between. This CDR3 spans 16 amino acids. CDR3 loop: CASSEAVQGSHQPQHF. In DNA form, the CDR3 reads TGTGCCAGCAGTGAGGCTGTTCAGGGGTCCCATCAGCCCCAGCATTTT.

V usage is TRBV5-5 and J usage is TRBJ2-3; D is ambiguous. The germline CDR1 and CDR2 sequences are SGHKS and YYEKEE (reference sequence). The CDR3 consists of 13 residues. V dropped 1 base and J dropped 5 bases, with 8 bases sitting between them. The CDR3 reads CASSLWGGDTQYF. The CDR3, as DNA: TGTGCCAGCAGCTTGTGGGGTGGAGATACGCAGTATTTT.

The gene calls are TRBV6-5 and TRBJ1-4; the D gene is possibly TRBD1 (6 bases). Trimming cost V 6 bases and J 4 bases, with 12 bases left between them. CDR3 length: 14 amino acids. Germline V gene sequence: CDR1 MNHEY, CDR2 SVGAGI. The CDR3, as DNA: TGTGCCAGCAGGACATGGACAGATAATGAAAAACTGTTTTTT. The encoded protein is CASRTWTDNEKLFF.

The chain recombines TRBV5-1 with TRBJ2-1; 9 bases line up with TRBD2. Unmatched junction bases numbered 4, after V lost 4 bases and J lost 5 bases. This CDR3 contains 14 residues. The germline CDR1 and CDR2 sequences are SGHRS and YFSETQ. CDR3 sequence: CASSATSGNNEQFF. As DNA, the CDR3 is TGCGCCAGCAGCGCGACTAGCGGAAACAATGAGCAGTTCTTC.

The chain employs TRBV6-2 or TRBV6-3 and TRBJ2-3; D remains ambiguous. The CDR3 runs to 13 residues. Germline V gene lookup returns CDR1 MNHEY and CDR2 SVGEGT. V was trimmed by 2 bases and J by 8 bases, leaving 11 bases between them. The CDR3 DNA is TGTGCCAGCAGTTACGGCCACCAAGTTACGCAGTATTTT. Its translation is CASSYGHQVTQYF.

Only a few counts were recorded for this clonotype. The V call is TRBV30, the J call TRBJ2-1, with TRBD2 as a possible D gene (6 bases). Germline CDR1 GTSNPN, CDR2 SVGIG (reference sequence). The CDR3 runs to 13 residues. V lost 3 bases and J lost 4, with 10 bases in between. The CDR3 protein is CAWRGTVYNEQFF. The CDR3 bases are TGTGCCTGGAGGGGGACTGTTTACAATGAGCAGTTCTTC.

J is TRBJ1-3 and V is TRBV27, with TRBD1 as a possible D gene (6 bases). The CDR3 consists of 15 residues. Germline CDR1 and CDR2: MNHEY and SMNVEV (reference sequence). Between the trimmed V and J ends, which lost 4 bases and 4 bases, there was a span of 14 bases. The CDR3 nucleotides are TGTGCCAGCAGTTCAAGTGGGGGGCTCGGAAACACCATATATTTT. Translating gives CASSSSGGLGNTIYF.